The next 9 T cell receptor beta chains were all read from a single sample in a study of blood T cell repertoires in COVID-19. Clones were read by immunoSEQ multiplex PCR, and TCRdb kept only the in-frame ones, dropping some. The table has over 100,000 clones, 84% seen once. Source material: peripheral blood. The receptors were sampled from a human donor in a cohort sampled during active COVID-19.

The chain couples TRBV6-2 or TRBV6-3 to TRBJ1-2, with TRBD1 as a possible D gene (5 bases). V was pared by 6 bases and J by 4 bases, with 12 bases between. Germline CDR1 and CDR2: MNHEY and SVGEGT. This CDR3 has 13 amino acids. The CDR3 reads CASRPQGSYGYTF. Here the CDR3 DNA reads TGTGCCAGCAGACCTCAGGGCAGCTATGGCTACACCTTC.

The chain uses TRBV21-1 and TRBJ1-5. TRBV21-1 counts as a pseudogene. The CDR3 length is 20 residues. In DNA form, the CDR3 reads TGTGCCAGCAGCAAAAATGCTTGCGGGGGTGGGGCAGATAGCAATCAGCCCCAGCATTTT. This encodes CASSKNACGGGADSNQPQHF.

V and J are TRBV7-2 and TRBJ2-5; maybe TRBD1 (6 bases). This CDR3 has 14 amino acids. Trimming removed 5 bases at V and 2 bases at J, with 12 bases between. Looked up from germline, CDR1 is SGHTA and CDR2 is FQGNSA. The CDR3, as DNA: TGTGCCAGCAGCCTGATCGGGACACAAGAGACCCAGTACTTC. This sequence encodes CASSLIGTQETQYF.

This chain links TRBV11-3 with TRBJ2-5; TRBD2 matches at 8 bases. V gave up 3 bases and J gave up 5 bases; unmatched junction bases: 5. Germline V gives CDR1 SGHNT, CDR2 YENEEA. The CDR3 extends over 14 amino acids. CDR3 region: CASSFSGGRETQYF. CDR3 in DNA: TGTGCCAGCAGCTTCAGCGGGGGCCGGGAGACCCAGTACTTC.

V is TRBV13 and J is TRBJ1-1, with D possibly TRBD1 on 6 matching bases. Germline CDR1 is PRHDT and CDR2 is FYEKMQ (reference sequence). Trimming took 1 base from V and 7 from J, leaving 13 bases between them. The CDR3 covers 14 residues. The CDR3 DNA follows: TGTGCCAGCAGCTTAGTCGGCAGGGGCGATGAAGCTTTCTTT. Protein product: CASSLVGRGDEAFF.

This chain uses TRBV7-2 with TRBJ2-3; 8 nucleotides line up with TRBD1. The ends lost 0 bases at V and 3 bases at J; junction bases unmatched: 8. The CDR3 is made up of 17 amino acids. The germline CDR1 and CDR2 sequences are SGHTA and FQGNSA. The CDR3 DNA sequence: TGTGCCAGCAGCTTAGCAAGGGGACAGGTCGGAACAGATACGCAGTATTTT. Amino acids: CASSLARGQVGTDTQYF.

V and J are TRBV19 and TRBJ2-7, with D possibly TRBD2 on 5 matching bases. The CDR3 contains 13 residues. Germline CDR1 LNHDA, CDR2 SQIVND (reference sequence). Deletions cut 3 bases from V and 6 bases from J, with 12 bases between. CDR3 sequence: CASSIDRGGEQYF. CDR3 coding DNA: TGTGCCAGTAGTATTGACCGGGGTGGCGAGCAGTACTTC.

The chain has TRBV6-4 and TRBJ2-3; the D gene is possibly TRBD2 (5 bases). CDR1 and CDR2 (germline): MRHNA, SNTAGT. The V end lost 6 bases, the J end lost 4 bases, and 14 bases lay between the germline ends. The CDR3 totals 14 residues. CDR3 in amino acids: CASRVTRNSDTQYF. CDR3 in DNA: TGTGCCAGCAGAGTCACTAGGAATTCAGATACGCAGTATTTT.

The chain has TRBV11-3 and TRBJ2-1; D is undetermined. Per the germline V gene, CDR1 is SGHNT and CDR2 is YENEEA. The CDR3 is made up of 13 amino acids. V was cut by 1 base and J by 7 bases, with 8 bases left in between. The CDR3 here is CASSLVMLNEQFF. CDR3 nucleotide sequence: TGTGCCAGCAGCTTAGTAATGTTAAATGAGCAGTTCTTC.